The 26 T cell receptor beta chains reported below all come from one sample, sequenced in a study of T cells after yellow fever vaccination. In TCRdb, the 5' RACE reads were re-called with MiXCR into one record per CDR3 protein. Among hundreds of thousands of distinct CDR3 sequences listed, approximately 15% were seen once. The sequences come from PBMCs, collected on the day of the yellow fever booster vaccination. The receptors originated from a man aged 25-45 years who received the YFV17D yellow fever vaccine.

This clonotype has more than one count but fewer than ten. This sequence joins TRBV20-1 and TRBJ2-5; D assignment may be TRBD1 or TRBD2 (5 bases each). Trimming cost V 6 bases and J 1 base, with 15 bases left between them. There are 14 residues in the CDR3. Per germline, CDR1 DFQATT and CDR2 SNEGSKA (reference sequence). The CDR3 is CSAPEGRTQETQYF. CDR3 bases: TGCAGTGCCCCTGAGGGACGGACCCAAGAGACCCAGTACTTC.

Here the CDR3 reads CASSPPRGGEQYF. CDR3 coding DNA: TGTGCCAGCTCACCACCAAGGGGTGGGGAGCAGTACTTC. The rearrangement uses TRBV18 and TRBJ2-7; D might be TRBD1 (5 bases). The CDR3 sequence is 13 residues long. CDR1 is KGHSH and CDR2 is LQKENI in the germline V gene. The V end was cut by 0 bases, the J end by 7 bases, with 10 bases between.

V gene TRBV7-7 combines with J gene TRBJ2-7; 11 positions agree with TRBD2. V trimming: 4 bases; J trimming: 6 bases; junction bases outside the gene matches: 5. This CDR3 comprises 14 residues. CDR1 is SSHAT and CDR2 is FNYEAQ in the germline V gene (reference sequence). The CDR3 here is CASSSGTSGGEQYF. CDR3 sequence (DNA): TGTGCCAGCAGCTCTGGGACTAGCGGCGGCGAGCAGTACTTC.

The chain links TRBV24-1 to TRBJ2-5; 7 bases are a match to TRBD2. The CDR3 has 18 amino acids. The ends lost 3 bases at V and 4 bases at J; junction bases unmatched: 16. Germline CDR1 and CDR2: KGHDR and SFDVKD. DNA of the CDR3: TGTGCCACCAGTGATCCCAAACAAAGCGGGGAGTCAGGAGAGACCCAGTACTTC. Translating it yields CATSDPKQSGESGETQYF.

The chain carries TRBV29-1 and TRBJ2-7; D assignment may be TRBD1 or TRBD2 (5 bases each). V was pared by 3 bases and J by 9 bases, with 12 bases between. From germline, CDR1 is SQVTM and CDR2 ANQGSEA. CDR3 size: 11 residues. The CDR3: CSVEGTSGQYF. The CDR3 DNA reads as TGCAGCGTTGAGGGGACGAGCGGGCAGTACTTC.

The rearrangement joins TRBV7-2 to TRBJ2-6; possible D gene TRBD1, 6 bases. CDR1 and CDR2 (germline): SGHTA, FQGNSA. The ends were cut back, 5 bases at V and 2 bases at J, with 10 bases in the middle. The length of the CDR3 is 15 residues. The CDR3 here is CASSPAGAGANVLTF. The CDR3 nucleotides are TGTGCCAGCAGCCCGGCAGGGGCTGGGGCCAACGTCCTGACTTTC.

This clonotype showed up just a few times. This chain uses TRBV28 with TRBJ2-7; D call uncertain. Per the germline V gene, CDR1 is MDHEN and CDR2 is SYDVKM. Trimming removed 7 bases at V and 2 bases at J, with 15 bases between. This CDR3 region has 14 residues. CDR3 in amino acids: CASTSRGMAYEQYF. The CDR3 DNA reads TGTGCCAGCACCTCCCGTGGGATGGCCTACGAGCAGTACTTC.

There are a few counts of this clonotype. The CDR3 is CASSPLQEDTQYF. The CDR3 DNA follows: TGTGCCAGCTCACCACTACAGGAAGATACGCAGTATTTT. V usage is TRBV18 and J usage is TRBJ2-3, with D tentatively TRBD1 (5 bases). V lost 1 base to trimming and J lost 5 bases, with 7 bases between them. Germline lookup yields CDR1 KGHSH and CDR2 LQKENI. The CDR3 length is 13 residues.

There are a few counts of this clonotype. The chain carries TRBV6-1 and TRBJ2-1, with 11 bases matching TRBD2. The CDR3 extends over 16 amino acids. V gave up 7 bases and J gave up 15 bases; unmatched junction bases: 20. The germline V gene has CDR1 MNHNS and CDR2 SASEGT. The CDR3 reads CASTLQYPGTSGFMFF. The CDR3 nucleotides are TGTGCCAGCACGCTTCAGTACCCCGGGACTAGCGGATTTATGTTCTTC.

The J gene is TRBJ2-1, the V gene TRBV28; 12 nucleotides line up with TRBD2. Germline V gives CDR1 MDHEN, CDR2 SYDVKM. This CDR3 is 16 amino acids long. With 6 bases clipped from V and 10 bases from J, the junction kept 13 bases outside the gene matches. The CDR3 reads CASRRASGRAVGEQFF. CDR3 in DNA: TGTGCCAGCAGGAGAGCTAGCGGGAGGGCCGTAGGGGAGCAGTTCTTC.

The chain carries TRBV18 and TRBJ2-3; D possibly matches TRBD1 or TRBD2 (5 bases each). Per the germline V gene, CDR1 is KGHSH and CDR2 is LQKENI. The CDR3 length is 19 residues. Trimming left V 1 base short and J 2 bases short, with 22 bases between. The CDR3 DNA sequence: TGTGCCAGCTCACCACGACAGAGTATGGGTTTTGACTACACAGATACGCAGTATTTT. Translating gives CASSPRQSMGFDYTDTQYF. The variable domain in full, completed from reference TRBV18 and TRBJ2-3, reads NAGVMQNPRHLVRRRGQEARLRCSPMKGHSHVYWYRQLPEEGLKFMVYLQKENIIDESGMPKERFSAEFPKEGPSILRIQQVVRGDSAAYFCASSPRQSMGFDYTDTQYFGPGTRLTVL.

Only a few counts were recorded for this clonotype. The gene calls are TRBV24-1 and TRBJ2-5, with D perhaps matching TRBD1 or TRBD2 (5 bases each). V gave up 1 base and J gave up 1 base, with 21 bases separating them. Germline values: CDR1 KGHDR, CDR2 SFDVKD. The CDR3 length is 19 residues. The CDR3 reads CATSDLSRVGGPFQETQYF. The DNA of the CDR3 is TGTGCCACCAGTGATTTAAGCAGGGTTGGCGGGCCCTTCCAAGAGACCCAGTACTTC.

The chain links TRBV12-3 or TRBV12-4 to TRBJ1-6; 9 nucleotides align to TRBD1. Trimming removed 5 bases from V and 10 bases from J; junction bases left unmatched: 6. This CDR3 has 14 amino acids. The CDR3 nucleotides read TGTGCCAGCAGTACCGGGACAGGGTGGTCACCCCTCCACTTT. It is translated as CASSTGTGWSPLHF.

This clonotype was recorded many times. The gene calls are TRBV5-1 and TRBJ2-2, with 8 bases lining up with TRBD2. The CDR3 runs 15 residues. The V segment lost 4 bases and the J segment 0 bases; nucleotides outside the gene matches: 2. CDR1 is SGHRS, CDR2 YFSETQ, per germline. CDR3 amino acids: CASSTSGANTGELFF. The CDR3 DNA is TGCGCCAGCAGCACTAGCGGCGCGAACACCGGGGAGCTGTTTTTT.

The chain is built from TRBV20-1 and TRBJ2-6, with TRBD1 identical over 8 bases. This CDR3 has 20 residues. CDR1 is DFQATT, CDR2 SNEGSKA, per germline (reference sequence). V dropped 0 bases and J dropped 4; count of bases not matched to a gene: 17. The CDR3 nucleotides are TGCAGTGCTAGAGATCGGGAGTGGGCAGGGGGCGCCTCCGGGGCCAACGTCCTGACTTTC. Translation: CSARDREWAGGASGANVLTF.

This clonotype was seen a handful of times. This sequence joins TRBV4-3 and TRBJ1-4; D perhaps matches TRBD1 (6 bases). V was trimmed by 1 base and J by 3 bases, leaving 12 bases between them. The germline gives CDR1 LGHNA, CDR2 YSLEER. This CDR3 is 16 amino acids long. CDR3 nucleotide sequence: TGCGCCAGCAGCCAAGGAGACAGGCCGTCTAATGAAAAACTGTTTTTT. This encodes CASSQGDRPSNEKLFF.

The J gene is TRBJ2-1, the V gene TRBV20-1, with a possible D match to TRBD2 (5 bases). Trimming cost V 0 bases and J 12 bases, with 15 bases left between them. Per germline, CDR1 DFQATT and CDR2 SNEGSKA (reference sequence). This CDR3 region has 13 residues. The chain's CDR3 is CSARETTRLAQFF. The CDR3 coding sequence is TGCAGTGCTAGAGAGACTACCCGCCTGGCGCAGTTCTTC.

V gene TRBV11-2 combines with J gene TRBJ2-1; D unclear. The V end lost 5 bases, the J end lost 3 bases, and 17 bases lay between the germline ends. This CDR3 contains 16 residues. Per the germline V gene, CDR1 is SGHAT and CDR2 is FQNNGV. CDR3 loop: CASSPGGSASYNEQFF. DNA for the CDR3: TGTGCCAGCAGCCCCGGTGGTTCGGCGAGCTACAATGAGCAGTTCTTC.

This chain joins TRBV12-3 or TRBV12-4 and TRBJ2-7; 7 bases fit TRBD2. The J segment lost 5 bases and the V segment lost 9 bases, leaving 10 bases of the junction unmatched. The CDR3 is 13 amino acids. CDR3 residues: CARLGTIFHEQYF. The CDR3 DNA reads TGTGCCAGACTGGGGACTATATTCCACGAGCAGTACTTC.

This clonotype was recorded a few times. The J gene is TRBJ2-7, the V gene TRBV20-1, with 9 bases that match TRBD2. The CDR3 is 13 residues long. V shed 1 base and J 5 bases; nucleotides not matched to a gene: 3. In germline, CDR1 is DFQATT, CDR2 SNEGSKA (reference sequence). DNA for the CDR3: TGCAGTGCTAGAGGCCCTAGCGGGAACGAGCAGTACTTC. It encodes CSARGPSGNEQYF.

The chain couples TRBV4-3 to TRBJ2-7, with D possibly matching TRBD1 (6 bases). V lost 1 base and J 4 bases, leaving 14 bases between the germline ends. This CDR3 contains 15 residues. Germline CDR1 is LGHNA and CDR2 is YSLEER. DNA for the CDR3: TGCGCCAGCAGCCAAGCCGCAGGGGTTGGGTACGAGCAGTACTTC. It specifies CASSQAAGVGYEQYF.

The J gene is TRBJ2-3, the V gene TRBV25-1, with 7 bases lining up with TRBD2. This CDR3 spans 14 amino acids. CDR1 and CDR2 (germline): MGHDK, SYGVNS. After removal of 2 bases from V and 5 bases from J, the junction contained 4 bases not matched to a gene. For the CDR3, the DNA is TGTGCCAGCAGTGAAGGCGGGAGTGTAGATACGCAGTATTTT. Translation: CASSEGGSVDTQYF.

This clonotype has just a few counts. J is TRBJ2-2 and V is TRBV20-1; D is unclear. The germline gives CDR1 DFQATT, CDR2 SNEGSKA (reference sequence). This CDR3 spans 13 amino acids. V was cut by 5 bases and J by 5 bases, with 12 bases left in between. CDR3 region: CSASKLRTGELFF. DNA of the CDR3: TGCAGTGCTTCCAAGCTAAGGACCGGGGAGCTGTTTTTT.

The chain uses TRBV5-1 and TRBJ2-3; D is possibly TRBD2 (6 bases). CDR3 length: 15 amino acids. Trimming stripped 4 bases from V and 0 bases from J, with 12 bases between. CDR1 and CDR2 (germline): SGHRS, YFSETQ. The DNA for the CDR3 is TGCGCCAGCAGCACTGGCGGGGCCAGCACAGATACGCAGTATTTT. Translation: CASSTGGASTDTQYF.

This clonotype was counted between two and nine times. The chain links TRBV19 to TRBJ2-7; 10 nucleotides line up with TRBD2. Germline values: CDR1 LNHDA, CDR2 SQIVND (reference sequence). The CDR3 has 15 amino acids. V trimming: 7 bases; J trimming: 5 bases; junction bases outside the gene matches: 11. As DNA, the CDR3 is TGTGCCAGTATTTCCCCCGAGCGGGAGGGCGACGAGCAGTACTTC. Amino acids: CASISPEREGDEQYF.

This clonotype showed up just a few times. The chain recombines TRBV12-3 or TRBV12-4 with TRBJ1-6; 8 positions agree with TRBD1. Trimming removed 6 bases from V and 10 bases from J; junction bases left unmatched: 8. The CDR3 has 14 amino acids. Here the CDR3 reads CASRPTGDVSPLHF. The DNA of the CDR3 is TGTGCCAGCAGACCGACAGGGGACGTCTCACCCCTCCACTTT.